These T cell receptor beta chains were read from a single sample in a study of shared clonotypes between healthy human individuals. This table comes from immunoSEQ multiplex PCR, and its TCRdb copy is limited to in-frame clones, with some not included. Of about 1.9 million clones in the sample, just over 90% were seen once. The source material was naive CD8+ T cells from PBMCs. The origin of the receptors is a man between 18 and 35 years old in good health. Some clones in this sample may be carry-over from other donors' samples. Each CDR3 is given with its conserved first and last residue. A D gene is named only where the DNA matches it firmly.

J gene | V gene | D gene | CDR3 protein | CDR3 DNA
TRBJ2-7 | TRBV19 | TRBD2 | CASRGTSGTYEQYF | TGTGCCAGTAGGGGGACTAGCGGGACCTACGAGCAGTACTTC
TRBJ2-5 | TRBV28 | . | CASSTSGTQETQYF | TGTGCCAGCAGCACGTCAGGGACCCAAGAGACCCAGTACTTC
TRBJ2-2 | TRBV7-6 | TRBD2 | CASSLDLHRDYAGELFF | TGTGCCAGCAGCTTAGATCTGCACCGGGACTATGCCGGGGAGCTGTTTTTT
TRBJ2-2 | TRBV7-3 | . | CATRVNTGELFF | TGTGCCACCAGGGTTAACACCGGGGAGCTGTTTTTT
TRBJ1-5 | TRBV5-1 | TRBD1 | CASSPYPGQGRNQPQHF | TGCGCCAGCAGCCCATACCCGGGACAGGGAAGGAATCAGCCCCAGCATTTT
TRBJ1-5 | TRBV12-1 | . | CASSLKQDNQPQHF | TGTGCCAGCAGCTTAAAGCAGGACAATCAGCCCCAGCATTTT
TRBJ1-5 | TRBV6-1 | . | CASSESLGYINSNQPQHF | TGTGCCAGCAGTGAATCTCTCGGATACATTAATAGCAATCAGCCCCAGCATTTT
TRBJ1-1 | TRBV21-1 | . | CASRRDRANTEAFF | TGTGCCAGCAGAAGGGACAGGGCGAACACTGAAGCTTTCTTT
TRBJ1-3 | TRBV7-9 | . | CASSLATPGKYF | TGTGCCAGCAGCTTAGCGACACCAGGGAAATATTTT
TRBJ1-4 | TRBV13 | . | CASSSRDTGTLREKLFF | TGTGCCAGCAGCTCTAGAGATACCGGGACATTGCGGGAAAAACTGTTTTTT
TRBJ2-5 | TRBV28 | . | CASATGIEETQYF | TGTGCCAGCGCTACAGGGATCGAGGAGACCCAGTACTTC
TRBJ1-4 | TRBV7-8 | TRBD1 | CASSLTGVTNEKLFF | TGTGCCAGCAGCCTGACAGGGGTAACTAATGAAAAACTGTTTTTT
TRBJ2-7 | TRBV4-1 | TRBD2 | CASSQSGAYEQYF | TGCGCCAGCAGCCAGAGCGGGGCCTACGAGCAGTACTTC